The clone carrying this TCR beta chain showed up just once. The antigen is unknown. This CDR3 contains 17 residues. Germline V gives CDR1 MGHRA, CDR2 YSYEKL. V was clipped by 0 bases and J by 4 bases; unmatched bases: 8. This sample is drawn from a study of cytomegalovirus exposure and HLA in healthy donors. Study outcomes and limitations: It was reported that TCR beta sequences correctly inferred the HLA-A and HLA-B alleles for most subjects. The authors later linked a missense DCLRE1C variant to TCR beta V- and J-gene trimming.

60 Vbeta and 13 Jbeta primers were used in PCR. Sequencing was performed with immunoSEQ multiplex PCR; in TCRdb, only in-frame clones are kept and a portion is missing. Of roughly 300,000 clones detected, roughly 89% appear once; the ten largest clones hold around 4%. This clonotype originated in a man aged 40-50 years in good health and CMV-seropositive. Sequencing used PBMCs. The chain joins TRBV4-1 to TRBJ1-5; 8 bases are a match to TRBD1. The CDR3 coding sequence is TGCGCCAGCAGCCAAGAGATGGGGACAGGCCTTAATCAGCCCCAGCATTTT. Translating gives CASSQEMGTGLNQPQHF.